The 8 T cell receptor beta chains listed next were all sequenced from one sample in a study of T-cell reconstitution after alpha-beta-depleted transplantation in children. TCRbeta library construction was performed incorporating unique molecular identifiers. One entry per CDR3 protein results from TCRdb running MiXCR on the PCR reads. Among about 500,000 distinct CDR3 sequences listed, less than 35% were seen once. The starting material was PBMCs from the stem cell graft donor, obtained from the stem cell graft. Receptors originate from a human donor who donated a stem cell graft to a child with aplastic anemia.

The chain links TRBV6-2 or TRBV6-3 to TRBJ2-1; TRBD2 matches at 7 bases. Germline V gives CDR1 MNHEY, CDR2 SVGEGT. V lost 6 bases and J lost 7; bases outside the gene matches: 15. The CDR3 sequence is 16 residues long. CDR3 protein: CASRIWGEGRRNEQFF. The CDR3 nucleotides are TGTGCCAGCAGGATCTGGGGGGAGGGCCGGCGGAATGAGCAGTTCTTC.

This CDR3 reads CASSTGQGPGDTQYF. The DNA for the CDR3 is TGTGCCAGCAGTACAGGACAGGGGCCTGGAGATACGCAGTATTTT. V usage is TRBV12-3 or TRBV12-4 and J usage is TRBJ2-3; TRBD1 matches at 9 bases. J gave up 5 bases and V 5 bases, and 8 bases lay outside the gene matches. This CDR3 spans 15 amino acids.

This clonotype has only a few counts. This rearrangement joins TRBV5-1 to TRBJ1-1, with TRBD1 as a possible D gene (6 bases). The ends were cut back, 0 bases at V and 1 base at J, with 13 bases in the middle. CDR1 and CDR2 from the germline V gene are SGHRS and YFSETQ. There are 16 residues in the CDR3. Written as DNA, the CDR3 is TGCGCCAGCAGCTTGGGTTCAGGGGCTCGGAACACTGAAGCTTTCTTT. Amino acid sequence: CASSLGSGARNTEAFF.

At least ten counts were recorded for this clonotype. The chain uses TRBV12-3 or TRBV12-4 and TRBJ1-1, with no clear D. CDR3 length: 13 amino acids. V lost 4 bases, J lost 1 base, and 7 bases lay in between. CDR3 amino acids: CASSWGRNTEAFF. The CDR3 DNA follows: TGTGCCAGCAGTTGGGGAAGGAACACTGAAGCTTTCTTT.

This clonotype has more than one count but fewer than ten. The DNA of the CDR3 is TGTGCCAGCAGGGAGACTAGCACAGATACGCAGTATTTT. As protein: CASRETSTDTQYF. V and J are TRBV7-6 and TRBJ2-3; D unclear. Germline V gene lookup returns CDR1 SGHVS and CDR2 FNYEAQ. The CDR3 has 13 residues. Trimming stripped 6 bases from V and 0 bases from J, with 7 bases between.

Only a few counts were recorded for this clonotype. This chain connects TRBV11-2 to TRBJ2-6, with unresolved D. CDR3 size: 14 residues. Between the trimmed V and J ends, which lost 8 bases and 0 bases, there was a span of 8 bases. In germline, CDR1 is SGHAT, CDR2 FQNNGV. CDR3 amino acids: CASRPISGANVLTF. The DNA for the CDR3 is TGTGCCAGCCGACCTATCTCTGGGGCCAACGTCCTGACTTTC.

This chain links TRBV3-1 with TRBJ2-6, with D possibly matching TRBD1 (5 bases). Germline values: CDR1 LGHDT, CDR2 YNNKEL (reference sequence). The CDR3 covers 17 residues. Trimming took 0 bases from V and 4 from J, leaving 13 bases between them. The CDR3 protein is CASSQETDSSGANVLTF. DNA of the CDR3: TGTGCCAGCAGCCAAGAAACCGACAGCTCCGGGGCCAACGTCCTGACTTTC.

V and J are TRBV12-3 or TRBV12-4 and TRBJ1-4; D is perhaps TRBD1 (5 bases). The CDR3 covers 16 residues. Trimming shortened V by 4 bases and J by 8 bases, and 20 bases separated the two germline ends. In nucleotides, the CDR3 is TGTGCCAGCAGTTCAACCACGGACAAGCAAGGGGAAAAACTGTTTTTT. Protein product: CASSSTTDKQGEKLFF.